Shown below are 7 T cell receptor beta chains from a single sample sequenced in a study of shared clonotypes between healthy human individuals. The protocol was immunoSEQ multiplex PCR, while the TCRdb copy is restricted to in-frame clones and leaves out a portion. The sample shows millions of clones, more than 80% of them seen only once. The material sequenced was naive CD4+ T cells sorted from blood. Described subset: CD45RA+ positively selected. The receptors were sampled from a man between 18 and 35 years old in good health.

This chain uses TRBV27 with TRBJ2-1; TRBD2 agrees at 8 bases. V lost 3 bases, J lost 0 bases, and 16 bases stayed unmatched. Germline V CDR1 and CDR2: MNHEY, SMNVEV (reference sequence). The CDR3 runs to 20 residues. CDR3 bases: TGTGCCAGCAGTTTCCCATCCCCAACTAGCGGATATCCCTCCTACAATGAGCAGTTCTTC. The encoded protein is CASSFPSPTSGYPSYNEQFF.

The chain employs TRBV21-1 and TRBJ2-7. TRBV21-1 has pseudogene status. CDR3 length: 16 amino acids. The CDR3 DNA reads as TGTGCCAGCAGCAAAGCCGAGGGTCGACAGGCGGGGGAGCAGTACTTC. It specifies CASSKAEGRQAGEQYF.

The V call is TRBV7-6, the J call TRBJ2-3; TRBD2 matches 7 bases. This CDR3 is 16 amino acids long. J gave up 4 bases and V 5 bases, and 12 bases lay outside the gene matches. The germline V gene has CDR1 SGHVS and CDR2 FNYEAQ. In nucleotides, the CDR3 is TGTGCCAGCAGCGCGTTGCGGGGGAAGTACCCAGATACGCAGTATTTT. Translation gives CASSALRGKYPDTQYF.

This chain links TRBV16 with TRBJ2-2; D unclear. V was pared by 0 bases and J by 4 bases, with 6 bases between. The CDR3 runs 14 residues. The germline V gene has CDR1 KGHSY and CDR2 FQNENV. CDR3 in amino acids: CASSQSTSTGELFF. In DNA, the CDR3 is TGTGCCAGCAGCCAATCCACGAGCACCGGGGAGCTGTTTTTT.

This chain uses TRBV5-1 with TRBJ2-3; D possibly uses TRBD1 or TRBD2 (5 bases each). CDR3 size: 15 residues. CDR1 and CDR2 from the germline V gene are SGHRS and YFSETQ. Trimming left V 5 bases short and J 4 bases short, with 17 bases between. CDR3 in amino acids: CASSHRDQGPDTQYF. In nucleotides, the CDR3 is TGCGCCAGCAGTCACCGGGACCAGGGCCCAGATACGCAGTATTTT.

The chain carries TRBV6-5 and TRBJ1-1; D is unclear. The germline CDR1 and CDR2 sequences are MNHEY and SVGAGI. CDR3 length equals 11 residues. Trimming stripped 7 bases from V and 6 bases from J, with 9 bases between. The CDR3 sequence is CASIQRAEAFF. CDR3 in DNA: TGTGCCAGCATTCAGAGGGCTGAAGCTTTCTTT.

This clone is a singleton in its sample. The chain carries TRBV19 and TRBJ1-1, with unresolved D. V was cut by 1 base and J by 7 bases, with 13 bases left in between. The CDR3 has 14 residues. Per the germline V gene, CDR1 is LNHDA and CDR2 is SQIVND (reference sequence). The CDR3 loop is CASSIVGVANEAFF. CDR3 bases: TGTGCCAGTAGTATAGTCGGGGTCGCAAATGAAGCTTTCTTT.